These 9 T cell receptor beta chains originate from one sample sequenced in a study of neurological immune-mediated disorders. From the 5' RACE reads, TCRdb called clonotypes with MiXCR, one entry per CDR3 protein. The sample lists 65,000 to 75,000 distinct CDR3 sequences, 5.2% occurring once. Specimen: PBMCs. The receptors here all came from a human donor with multiple sclerosis. The donor label of this sample is uncertain.

In this sample, this clonotype turned up many times. The CDR3 region is CASTSGLGVGGYTF. The CDR3 nucleotides read TGCGCCAGCACCTCCGGGCTTGGAGTTGGGGGCTACACCTTC. The genes are TRBV4-1 and TRBJ1-2, with D unclear. In germline, CDR1 is MGHRA, CDR2 YSYEKL. V gave up 7 bases and J gave up 8 bases, with 20 bases separating them. The CDR3 loop spans 14 amino acids.

This clonotype was found many times. This chain uses TRBV14 with TRBJ1-4; 8 bases line up with TRBD1. The CDR3 has 15 residues. Germline CDR1 reads SGHDN; CDR2 reads FVKESK. Trimming at V came to 6 bases and at J to 8 bases, leaving 11 bases not matched to a gene. The CDR3 DNA follows: TGTGCCAGCAGACTCGGACAGGGATTTCACGAAAAACTGTTTTTT. It translates to CASRLGQGFHEKLFF.

There are many counts of this clonotype. V is TRBV10-3 and J is TRBJ2-7; the match to TRBD2 covers 9 bases. The CDR3 totals 15 residues. V lost 6 bases, J lost 0 bases, and 6 bases stayed unmatched. The germline V gene has CDR1 ENHRY and CDR2 SYGVKD. This CDR3 reads CAIRGGLATSYEQYF. CDR3 coding DNA: TGTGCCATCAGGGGAGGACTAGCGACCTCCTACGAGCAGTACTTC.

This clonotype was observed many times. The genes are TRBV5-5 and TRBJ1-2; TRBD1 matches 7 bases. The V and J ends lost 5 bases and 6 bases, in that order; junction bases with no gene match: 19. The CDR3 has 17 residues. Germline values: CDR1 SGHKS, CDR2 YYEKEE (reference sequence). CDR3 amino acids: CASRDLKGAGFFNGYTF. The CDR3 nucleotides are TGTGCCAGCAGGGACTTGAAGGGGGCCGGGTTCTTCAATGGCTACACCTTC.

This rearrangement joins TRBV20-1 to TRBJ1-1, with a tentative D call TRBD1 (5 bases). The V end lost 0 bases, the J end lost 1 base, and 9 bases lay between the germline ends. Germline CDR1 and CDR2: DFQATT and SNEGSKA (reference sequence). The CDR3 is 14 residues long. The CDR3 DNA sequence: TGCAGTGCTAGAGATTGGGGGGGGAACACTGAAGCTTTCTTT. It encodes CSARDWGGNTEAFF.

This clonotype was observed a handful of times. V and J are TRBV18 and TRBJ2-1; tentatively, D is TRBD1 (5 bases). Per the germline V gene, CDR1 is KGHSH and CDR2 is LQKENI. The CDR3 is made up of 12 amino acids. V lost 3 bases to trimming and J lost 7 bases, with 7 bases between them. CDR3 in amino acids: CASSPDSNEQFF. The CDR3 bases are TGTGCCAGCTCACCCGACAGTAATGAGCAGTTCTTC. The full variable domain, rest sourced from reference TRBV18 and TRBJ2-1, is NAGVMQNPRHLVRRRGQEARLRCSPMKGHSHVYWYRQLPEEGLKFMVYLQKENIIDESGMPKERFSAEFPKEGPSILRIQQVVRGDSAAYFCASSPDSNEQFFGPGTRLTVL.

This clonotype was counted many times. The V call is TRBV5-1, the J call TRBJ1-4; D gene unclear. CDR3 length equals 11 residues. V was clipped by 4 bases and J by 6 bases, with 4 bases between them. Germline values: CDR1 SGHRS, CDR2 YFSETQ. As DNA, the CDR3 is TGCGCCAGCAGCGGGGATGAAAAACTGTTTTTT. Protein product: CASSGDEKLFF.

This clonotype was picked up many times. The CDR3 coding sequence is TGTGCCACTACCTGGGGACTACAAGAGACCCAGTACTTC. It codes for CATTWGLQETQYF. V is TRBV3-1 and J is TRBJ2-5; TRBD2 agrees at 7 bases. The CDR3 spans 13 residues. Germline CDR1 and CDR2: LGHDT and YNNKEL (reference sequence). The V segment lost 10 bases and the J segment 2 bases; nucleotides outside the gene matches: 7.

This clonotype was recorded at least ten times. The V and J genes are TRBV5-1 and TRBJ2-5; 9 nucleotides line up with TRBD1. Unmatched junction bases numbered 7, after V lost 0 bases and J lost 4 bases. Germline V gives CDR1 SGHRS, CDR2 YFSETQ. The CDR3 has 16 amino acids. CDR3: CASSLALTGGSETQYF. CDR3 in DNA: TGCGCCAGCAGCTTGGCCTTGACAGGGGGATCAGAGACCCAGTACTTC. Variable domain in full (rest from reference TRBV5-1 and TRBJ2-5): KAGVTQTPRYLIKTRGQQVTLSCSPISGHRSVSWYQQTPGQGLQFLFEYFSETQRNKGNFPGRFSGRQFSNSRSEMNVSTLELGDSALYLCASSLALTGGSETQYFGPGTRLLVL.